The sequence of this TCR beta chain was determined in a study of post-analysis software for immune sequencing data (dated by TCRdb to about 2015). About the investigation overall: Relapsing-remitting, secondary progressive and progressive-relapsing multiple sclerosis were recorded as disease courses, and subtype annotation was lacking for some patients. A subset of samples was prepared in parallel using single-end sample barcoding, then pooled and co-amplified after Illumina adapter ligation. The patient repertoires were compared against around eleven previously published healthy control repertoires obtained from donors aged 6 to 25 years.

The CDR3 goes from the cysteine to the phenylalanine over 15 residues. Only the CDR3 DNA is retained, 45 bases long and in frame from the first base. V ends up 4 bases short and J 9 bases short, with an unmatched junction base count of 18. Taken from the germline V gene (reference sequence), the CDR1 and CDR2 loops are DFQATT and SNEGSKA. Paper-wide results and their limitations: Roughly 5 TRBV segments, including TRBV5-6, TRBV5-1 and TRBV20-1, were significantly more frequent in patients than controls. When samples were clustered directly using the F measure, samples prepared in the same batch co-clustered strongly, which prompted a batch-effect correction. The control group was slightly older than the multiple sclerosis patient group. Significantly lower normalized Chao1 diversity was found in multiple sclerosis patients than in controls, suggesting substantial peripheral T-cell clonal expansion.

With respect to this clonotype: Its antigen is unknown. No per-base quality is available; no much larger clone lies one base away.

Receptor amplification or capture employed PCR. Reads for this sample came from an Illumina HiSeq 2500. To reduce PCR and sequencing biases, unique molecular identifiers were built into the TCR beta cDNA libraries. Every 1 to 10 million input T cells yielded about 500,000 cDNA molecules, meaning each molecule approximated one T cell. Patient libraries were prepared and sequenced with the same protocol used for the earlier healthy control dataset. Within a given batch, samples were prepared together, multiplexed and sequenced on the same HiSeq lane. In the original analysis: Raw barcoded reads were processed with MIGEC, and single-read molecular identifier groups were discarded before consensus assembly and CDR3 extraction. VDJtools was used for post-analysis of the clonotype tables, with diversity normalized by down-sampling every dataset to the smallest sample size. To correct batch-related cross-sample contamination, repertoire overlap clustering matched CDR3 amino acid sequences but not nucleotide sequences. TCRdb's own reprocessing of the public reads used fastp at Q25 and MiXCR and kept productive beta chains. Rows are combined by CDR3 protein, so each entry shows the most common genes and DNA. It is TCRdb's table, rather than the study itself, that gives the V and J calls and clone size. Within this sample are fewer than 700,000 distinct CDR3 sequences, with 44% of them counted one time only. The top ten clonotypes cover approximately 1.7% of the sample.

To demonstrate the VDJtools post-analysis software, TCR beta repertoires were profiled from the peripheral blood of 13 young patients with multiple sclerosis. The multiple sclerosis patients were children and adolescents ranging in age from about 6 to 17 years. The material sequenced was blood. The V gene is TRBV20-1 and the J gene is TRBJ2-7, with 7 bases in between that match TRBD2. The TCR was taken from a girl between 5 and 17 years old with multiple sclerosis. The CDR3 amino acid sequence is: CSAILAGRKEMGQYF. The DNA is as follows: TGCAGTGCTATTCTTGCCGGGAGGAAAGAAATGGGGCAGTACTTC.